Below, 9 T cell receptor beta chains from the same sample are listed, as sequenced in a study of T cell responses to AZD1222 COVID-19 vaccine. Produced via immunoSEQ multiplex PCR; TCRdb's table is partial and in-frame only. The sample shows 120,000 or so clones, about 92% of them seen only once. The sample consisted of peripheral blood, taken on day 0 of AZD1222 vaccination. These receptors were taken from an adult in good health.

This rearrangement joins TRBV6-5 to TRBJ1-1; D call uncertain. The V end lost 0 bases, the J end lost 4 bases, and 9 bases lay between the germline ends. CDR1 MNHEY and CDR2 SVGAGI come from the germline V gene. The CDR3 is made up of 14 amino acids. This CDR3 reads CASSYSNLGTEAFF. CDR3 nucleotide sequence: TGTGCCAGCAGTTACTCGAATTTGGGCACTGAAGCTTTCTTT.

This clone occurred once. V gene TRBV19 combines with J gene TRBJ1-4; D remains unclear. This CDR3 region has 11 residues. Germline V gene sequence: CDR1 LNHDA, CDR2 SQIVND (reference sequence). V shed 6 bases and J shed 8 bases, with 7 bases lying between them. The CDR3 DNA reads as TGTGCCAGTAGCCCGGGGGAAAAACTGTTTTTT. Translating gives CASSPGEKLFF.

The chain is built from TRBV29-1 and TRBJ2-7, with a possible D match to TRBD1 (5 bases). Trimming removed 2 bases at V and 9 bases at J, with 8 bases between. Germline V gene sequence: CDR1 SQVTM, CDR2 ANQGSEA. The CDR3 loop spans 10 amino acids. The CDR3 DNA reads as TGCAGCGTTGAACAGGGCGGGCAGTACTTC. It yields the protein CSVEQGGQYF.

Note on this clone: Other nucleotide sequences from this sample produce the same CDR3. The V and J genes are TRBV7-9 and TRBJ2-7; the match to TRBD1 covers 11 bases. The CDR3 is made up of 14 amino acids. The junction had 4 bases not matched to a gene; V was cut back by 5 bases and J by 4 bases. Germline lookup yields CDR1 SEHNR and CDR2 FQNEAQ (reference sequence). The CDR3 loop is CASSPRDRGYEQYF. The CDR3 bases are TGTGCCAGCAGCCCCCGGGACAGGGGGTACGAGCAGTACTTC.

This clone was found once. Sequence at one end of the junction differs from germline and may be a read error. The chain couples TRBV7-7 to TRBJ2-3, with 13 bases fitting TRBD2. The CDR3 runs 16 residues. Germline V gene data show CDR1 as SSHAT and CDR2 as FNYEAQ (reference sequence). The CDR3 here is CASSQGLAGGTDTQYF. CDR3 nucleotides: TGTGCTAGCAGCCAAGGACTAGCGGGAGGCACAGATACGCAGTATTTT. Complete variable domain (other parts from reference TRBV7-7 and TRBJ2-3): GAGVSQSPRYKVTKRGQDVTLRCDPISSHATLYWYQQALGQGPEFLTYFNYEAQPDKSGLPSDRFSAERPEGSISTLTIQRTEQRDSAMYRCASSQGLAGGTDTQYFGPGTRLTVL.

The chain's CDR3 is CASSDLGQSTDTQYF. CDR3 sequence (DNA): TGTGCCAGCAGTGACCTGGGGCAGAGCACAGATACGCAGTATTTT. V usage is TRBV2 and J usage is TRBJ2-3, with D possibly TRBD1 on 5 matching bases. The CDR3 is made up of 15 amino acids. The germline CDR1 and CDR2 sequences are SNHLY and FYNNEI. Trimming took off 3 bases at V and 0 bases at J, with 10 bases between the two ends.

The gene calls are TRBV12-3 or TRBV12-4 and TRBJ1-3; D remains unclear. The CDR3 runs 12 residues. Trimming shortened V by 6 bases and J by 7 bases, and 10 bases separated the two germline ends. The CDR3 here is CASSWTLNTIYF. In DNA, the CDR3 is TGTGCCAGCAGCTGGACCCTGAACACCATATATTTT.

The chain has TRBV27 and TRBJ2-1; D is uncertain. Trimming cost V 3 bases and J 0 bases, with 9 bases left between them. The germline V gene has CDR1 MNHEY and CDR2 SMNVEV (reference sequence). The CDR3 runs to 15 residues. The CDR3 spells CASSFSVYSYNEQFF. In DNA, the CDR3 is TGTGCCAGCAGTTTTTCCGTCTACTCCTACAATGAGCAGTTCTTC.

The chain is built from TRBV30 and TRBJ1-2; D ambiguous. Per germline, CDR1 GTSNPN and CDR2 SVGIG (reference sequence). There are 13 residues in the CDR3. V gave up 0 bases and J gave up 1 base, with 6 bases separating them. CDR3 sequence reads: CAWSVGYNYGYTF. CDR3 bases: TGTGCCTGGAGTGTTGGTTATAACTATGGCTACACCTTC.